Listed below are T cell receptor beta chains from one sample, sequenced in a study of monozygotic twins with inflammatory bowel disease. Following a re-call of the 5' RACE reads, TCRdb has one entry per CDR3 protein and lacks DNA. In all, the sample yields around 97,000 distinct CDR3 sequences. Sequenced material: blood. The receptors were gathered from a human donor with ulcerative colitis or Crohn's disease, or a healthy co-twin of an affected twin (not recorded which). Each CDR3 is given with its conserved first and last residue.

CDR3aa: CASSVVASGELFF
v_gene: TRBV9
j_gene: TRBJ2-2

CDR3aa: CASSAVVSGANVLTF
v_gene: TRBV28
j_gene: TRBJ2-6

CDR3aa: CASSFRPGTVSYEQYF
v_gene: TRBV7-2
j_gene: TRBJ2-7

CDR3aa: CASSERRELIYNEQFF
v_gene: TRBV5-1
j_gene: TRBJ2-1

CDR3aa: CANSLLGQKETQYF
v_gene: TRBV12-3/TRBV12-4
j_gene: TRBJ2-5

CDR3aa: CASSQGGGYGYTF
v_gene: TRBV28
j_gene: TRBJ1-2

CDR3aa: CASSLGSAGAGELFF
v_gene: TRBV5-1
j_gene: TRBJ2-2

CDR3aa: CASETGGFYNEQFF
v_gene: TRBV6-1
j_gene: TRBJ2-1

CDR3aa: CSAKGLAGAPYQETQYF
v_gene: TRBV20-1
j_gene: TRBJ2-5

CDR3aa: CASSLRVTGRANTDTQYF
v_gene: TRBV5-1
j_gene: TRBJ2-3

CDR3aa: CASSHSWQNGYTF
v_gene: TRBV4-3
j_gene: TRBJ1-2

CDR3aa: CASSRPSADTQYF
v_gene: TRBV3-1
j_gene: TRBJ2-3

CDR3aa: CASSPPQGAAKNIQYF
v_gene: TRBV18
j_gene: TRBJ2-4

CDR3aa: CASRWRGANVLTF
v_gene: TRBV6-5
j_gene: TRBJ2-6

CDR3aa: CASSQNRQGSYNEQFF
v_gene: TRBV5-1
j_gene: TRBJ2-1

CDR3aa: CASSLDGGRVYGYTF
v_gene: TRBV7-2
j_gene: TRBJ1-2

CDR3aa: CASSQEWRQGAYNEQFF
v_gene: TRBV4-3
j_gene: TRBJ2-1

CDR3aa: CASSLGVGGWSDTQYF
v_gene: TRBV11-2
j_gene: TRBJ2-3

CDR3aa: CAWVRFPEKLFF
v_gene: TRBV30
j_gene: TRBJ1-4

CDR3aa: CSARRQGLGTGELFF
v_gene: TRBV20-1
j_gene: TRBJ2-2

CDR3aa: CASGIGGGSYEQYF
v_gene: TRBV6-2/TRBV6-3
j_gene: TRBJ2-7

CDR3aa: CASSLEGGGANTGELFF
v_gene: TRBV5-4
j_gene: TRBJ2-2

CDR3aa: CSVPGGLSGSSWNNEQFF
v_gene: TRBV29-1
j_gene: TRBJ2-1

CDR3aa: CASDPGGGFYEQYF
v_gene: TRBV2
j_gene: TRBJ2-7

CDR3aa: CASSQGIYGYTF
v_gene: TRBV7-9
j_gene: TRBJ1-2

CDR3aa: CASSTLSADTQYF
v_gene: TRBV12-3/TRBV12-4
j_gene: TRBJ2-3

CDR3aa: CASSNALGTGVGNEQFF
v_gene: TRBV9
j_gene: TRBJ2-1

CDR3aa: CASSHYKTGSNQPQHF
v_gene: TRBV5-5
j_gene: TRBJ1-5

CDR3aa: CASSSPATGTFREKLFF
v_gene: TRBV28
j_gene: TRBJ1-4

CDR3aa: CASSIDPRQGLIYEQYF
v_gene: TRBV19
j_gene: TRBJ2-7

CDR3aa: CASSFSGNAYEQYF
v_gene: TRBV7-9
j_gene: TRBJ2-7

CDR3aa: CASSLGGSPPYEQYF
v_gene: TRBV5-1
j_gene: TRBJ2-7

CDR3aa: CASNPRGVGTDTQYF
v_gene: TRBV27
j_gene: TRBJ2-3

CDR3aa: CASSPRSLVGYNEQFF
v_gene: TRBV18
j_gene: TRBJ2-1

CDR3aa: CASSVVSPSISTGELFF
v_gene: TRBV9
j_gene: TRBJ2-2

CDR3aa: CSARFGGSPGQPQHF
v_gene: TRBV20-1
j_gene: TRBJ1-5

CDR3aa: CASSHIQGADTQYF
v_gene: TRBV19
j_gene: TRBJ2-3

CDR3aa: CASTPGGRTGYEQYF
v_gene: TRBV3-1
j_gene: TRBJ2-7

CDR3aa: CASSQDNSQQPQHF
v_gene: TRBV4-3
j_gene: TRBJ1-5

CDR3aa: CSASGGAGYNEQFF
v_gene: TRBV20-1
j_gene: TRBJ2-1

CDR3aa: CASSKTSGGQTQYF
v_gene: TRBV18
j_gene: TRBJ2-5

CDR3aa: CASSWGTVFDGYTF
v_gene: TRBV7-2
j_gene: TRBJ1-2

CDR3aa: CSATVVGTDTQYF
v_gene: TRBV20-1
j_gene: TRBJ2-3

CDR3aa: CSVAFNGKTYTMNTEAFF
v_gene: TRBV29-1
j_gene: TRBJ1-1

CDR3aa: CATSDPSRVTGELFF
v_gene: TRBV24-1
j_gene: TRBJ2-2

CDR3aa: CASSPLRAYEQYF
v_gene: TRBV5-6
j_gene: TRBJ2-7

CDR3aa: CASSLEVRVVLRNAYYNEQFF
v_gene: TRBV5-4
j_gene: TRBJ2-1